A single T cell receptor (beta chain) is shown here with its context. Methods used by the authors: Reference gene primers were amplified, and this amplification served to estimate nucleated cell counts. Sequencing used immunoSEQ multiplex PCR; TCRdb keeps in-frame clones, though not all of them. The V and J calls and clone size are taken from that table; D and trimming were inferred from the DNA. The sample has around 240,000 clones, about 82% seen once; the top ten hold about 2.1%. Grouping used clinical history reported by participants in a survey and questionnaire. Cohort 3 donors were reported recovered after two negative PCRs, clearance, or symptom resolution. CDR1 and CDR2 (germline): SGHRS, YFSETQ. V dropped 0 bases and J dropped 3 bases, with 13 bases sitting between them. This CDR3 has 15 amino acids. The data belong to a study of blood T cell repertoires in COVID-19. About the study: Whether acute or convalescent, the COVID-19 samples came from the United States, Italy and Spain.

The source is a woman aged 50 to 60 who had recovered from COVID-19. The sample comprised PBMCs or T cells enriched from blood (not recorded which). The rearrangement joins TRBV5-1 to TRBJ2-7, with D possibly matching TRBD1 (6 bases). The CDR3 region is CASSLGRDTHYEQYF. The CDR3 DNA sequence: TGCGCCAGCAGCTTGGGCCGGGACACCCACTACGAGCAGTACTTC.